Ten or more counts support the clone carrying this TCR beta chain. The V gene lost 11 bases and the J gene lost 5 bases, with 15 bases spanning the gap. The germline V gene has CDR1 KGHDR and CDR2 SFDVKD. This CDR3 contains 12 residues. This specimen comes from a study of T-cell reconstitution after alpha-beta-depleted transplantation in children. Unique molecular identifiers were incorporated during preparation of the TCRbeta library. One entry per CDR3 protein results from TCRdb running MiXCR on the PCR reads. The data contain approximately 200,000 distinct CDR3 sequences, just under 6.5% of them singletons.

The sample was PBMCs, taken before TCRalphabeta/CD19-depleted stem cell transplant. The rearrangement joins TRBV24-1 to TRBJ2-7; D may be TRBD1 (5 bases). The sequence came from a girl in the first two years of life with combined immunodeficiency, due to receive a stem cell transplant. CDR3 sequence reads: CAIAGNRDEQYF. The DNA for the CDR3 is TGTGCCATAGCAGGGAATCGGGACGAGCAGTACTTC.